The T cell receptor (beta chain) described here comes from a study of T cells in Graves' hyperthyroidism and ophthalmopathy. Findings of the study overall: Blood samples included most of the expanded thyroid clonotypes exceeding 0.001. A 13 V-J signature model discriminated ophthalmopathy versus stable hyperthyroidism.

It was RNA transcripts that yielded the amplified TCR beta CDR3 regions. First-round RT-PCR with HTBI primers amplified the TCR CDR3 region. TCRdb re-called the multiplex PCR reads through MiXCR, storing one row per CDR3 protein. Of roughly 250,000 distinct CDR3 sequences listed, 20% to 25% are singletons. With regard to this clonotype: Antigen: not known.

Looked up from germline, CDR1 is MNHEY and CDR2 is SVGAGI. V shed 1 base and J 4 bases; nucleotides not matched to a gene: 6. The CDR3 sequence is 15 residues long. Ophthalmopathy in the patients scored at least 3 on Clinical Activity Score and at least 4 on NOSPECS grade, lasting under 3 months. The PBMCs studied were ones that came from approximately 9.9 ml fresh peripheral blood. The chain carries TRBV6-5 and TRBJ1-2; 7 positions match TRBD1. This TCR derives from a man aged 25 to 45 with Graves' ophthalmopathy. The sequencing input was blood. This CDR3 reads CASSYLDRIFYGYTF. CDR3 nucleotides: TGTGCCAGCAGTTACTTGGACAGGATCTTCTATGGCTACACCTTC.